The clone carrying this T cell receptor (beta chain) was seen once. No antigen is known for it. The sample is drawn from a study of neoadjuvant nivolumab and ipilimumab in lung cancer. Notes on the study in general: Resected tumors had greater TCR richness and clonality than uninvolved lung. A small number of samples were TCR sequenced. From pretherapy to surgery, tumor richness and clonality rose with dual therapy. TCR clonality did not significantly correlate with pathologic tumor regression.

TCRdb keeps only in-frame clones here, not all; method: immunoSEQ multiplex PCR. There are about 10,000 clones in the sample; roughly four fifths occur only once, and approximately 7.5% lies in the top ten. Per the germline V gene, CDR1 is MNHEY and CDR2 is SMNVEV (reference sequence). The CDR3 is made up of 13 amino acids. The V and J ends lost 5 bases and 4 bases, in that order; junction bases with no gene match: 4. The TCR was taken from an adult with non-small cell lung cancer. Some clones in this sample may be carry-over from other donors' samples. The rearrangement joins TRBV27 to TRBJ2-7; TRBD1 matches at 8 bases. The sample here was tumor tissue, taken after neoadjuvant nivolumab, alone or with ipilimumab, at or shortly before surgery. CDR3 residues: CASSRQGPYEQYF. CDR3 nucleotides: TGTGCCAGCAGTCGACAGGGGCCGTACGAGCAGTACTTC.